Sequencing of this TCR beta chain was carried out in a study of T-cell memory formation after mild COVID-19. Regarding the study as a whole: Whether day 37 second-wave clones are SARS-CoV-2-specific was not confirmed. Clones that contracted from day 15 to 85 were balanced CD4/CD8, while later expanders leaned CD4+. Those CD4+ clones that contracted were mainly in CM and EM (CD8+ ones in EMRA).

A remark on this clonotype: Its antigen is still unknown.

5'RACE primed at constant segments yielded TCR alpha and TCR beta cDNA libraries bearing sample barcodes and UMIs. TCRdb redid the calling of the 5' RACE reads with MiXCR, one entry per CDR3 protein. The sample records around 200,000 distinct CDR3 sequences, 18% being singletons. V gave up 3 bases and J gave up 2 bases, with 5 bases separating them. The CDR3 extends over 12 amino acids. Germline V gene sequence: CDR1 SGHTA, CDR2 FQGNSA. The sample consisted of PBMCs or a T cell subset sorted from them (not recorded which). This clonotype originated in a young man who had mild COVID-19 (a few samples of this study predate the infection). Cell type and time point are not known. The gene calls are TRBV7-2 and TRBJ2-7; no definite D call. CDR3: CASSLAAYEQYF. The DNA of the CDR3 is TGTGCCAGCAGCTTGGCGGCCTACGAGCAGTACTTC.